The 5 T cell receptor beta chains listed next were all sequenced from one sample in a study of shared clonotypes between healthy human individuals. Only in-frame clones appear in the TCRdb table, and some are missing; sequencing was by immunoSEQ multiplex PCR. The sample records about 710,000 clones, approximately 72% being singletons. Sequenced: memory CD4+ T cells sorted from blood. Subset noted: CD45RA-negative fraction. The receptors shown here come from a woman younger than 45 in good health.

The chain employs TRBV29-1 and TRBJ1-4, with TRBD1 identical over 8 bases. The CDR3 spans 13 residues. The ends lost 6 bases at V and 14 bases at J; junction bases unmatched: 14. Germline lookup yields CDR1 SQVTM and CDR2 ANQGSEA. The CDR3 DNA reads TGCAGCGTCCCGGGACAGGAATGGGGGGGTCTGTTTTTT. Its protein product is CSVPGQEWGGLFF.

This clone was observed a few times. The chain carries TRBV4-1 and TRBJ2-2; D perhaps matches TRBD2 (7 bases). The CDR3 length is 15 residues. V gave up 0 bases and J gave up 3 bases, with 8 bases separating them. The germline gives CDR1 MGHRA, CDR2 YSYEKL. The CDR3 nucleotides are TGCGCCAGCAGCCAAGAAGGGGGGGACACCGGGGAGCTGTTTTTT. This sequence encodes CASSQEGGDTGELFF.

V usage is TRBV25-1 and J usage is TRBJ1-4; maybe TRBD1 (5 bases). The V gene lost 2 bases and the J gene lost 4 bases, with 8 bases spanning the gap. The CDR3 totals 14 residues. Germline lookup yields CDR1 MGHDK and CDR2 SYGVNS. CDR3 nucleotide sequence: TGTGCCAGCAGTGAAGGTGGGGGTAATGAAAAACTGTTTTTT. Its protein is CASSEGGGNEKLFF.

V usage is TRBV19 and J usage is TRBJ2-7, with unresolved D. Germline V gene data show CDR1 as LNHDA and CDR2 as SQIVND (reference sequence). Trimming shortened V by 7 bases and J by 2 bases, and 15 bases separated the two germline ends. The CDR3 length is 14 residues. CDR3 loop: CASTRSDRPYEQYF. As DNA, the CDR3 is TGTGCCAGTACCCGTTCGGACCGTCCCTACGAGCAGTACTTC.

The chain links TRBV19 to TRBJ2-7; a possible D gene is TRBD2 (6 bases). Looked up from germline, CDR1 is LNHDA and CDR2 is SQIVND (reference sequence). The V and J ends lost 7 bases and 2 bases respectively, with 15 bases between them. The CDR3 is 14 amino acids. CDR3 sequence reads: CASKIMEGPYEQYF. In DNA, the CDR3 is TGTGCCAGTAAAATTATGGAGGGACCCTACGAGCAGTACTTC.